Listed below are T cell receptor beta chains from one sample, sequenced in a study of blood T cell repertoires in COVID-19. Sequencing was performed with immunoSEQ multiplex PCR; in TCRdb, only in-frame clones are kept and a portion is missing. The sample lists roughly 200,000 clones; 80% to 85% were seen once. The sample was peripheral blood. These receptors were taken from a man between 45 and 60 years old with active or convalescent COVID-19. Both conserved end residues are part of each CDR3. The D gene is left open where the match is weak. For some rows the clone size is stated as once, few or many, or as a class when expanded; others skip it.

clone size: .; V gene: TRBV18; J gene: TRBJ2-7; D gene: TRBD1; CDR3 DNA: TGTGCCAGCTCACCCGGACAGGGCCCCTACGAGCAGTACTTC; CDR3 protein: CASSPGQGPYEQYF
clone size: .; V gene: TRBV7-2; J gene: TRBJ2-2; D gene: .; CDR3 DNA: TGTGCCAGCAGCTCCTCTAACCCGTTTACGGCCGGGGAGCTGTTTTTT; CDR3 protein: CASSSSNPFTAGELFF
clone size: once; V gene: TRBV30; J gene: TRBJ2-5; D gene: .; CDR3 DNA: TGTGCCTGGAGTCAGGGGGGCCAAGAGACCCAGTACTTC; CDR3 protein: CAWSQGGQETQYF
clone size: .; V gene: TRBV29-1; J gene: TRBJ1-1; D gene: TRBD1; CDR3 DNA: TGCAGCACCGTTCTACAGGGGGGAAACACTGAAGCTTTCTTT; CDR3 protein: CSTVLQGGNTEAFF
clone size: once; V gene: TRBV11-1; J gene: TRBJ2-1; D gene: TRBD1; CDR3 DNA: TGTGCCAGCAGCCTAAAGAGGGACAGGGGGTATGAGCAGTTCTTC; CDR3 protein: CASSLKRDRGYEQFF
clone size: .; V gene: TRBV7-2; J gene: TRBJ1-3; D gene: .; CDR3 DNA: TGTGCCAGCAGCCCCGGACTTAGCTCTGGAAACACCATATATTTT; CDR3 protein: CASSPGLSSGNTIYF
clone size: .; V gene: TRBV2; J gene: TRBJ2-1; D gene: .; CDR3 DNA: TGTGCCAGCGGGCAGCTCTACAATGAGCAGTTCTTC; CDR3 protein: CASGQLYNEQFF
clone size: .; V gene: TRBV19; J gene: TRBJ1-5; D gene: TRBD1; CDR3 DNA: TGTGCCAGTAGTATAGAGCGGACAGGCTTCTCGTCCCAGCATTTT; CDR3 protein: CASSIERTGFSSQHF
clone size: .; V gene: TRBV5-4; J gene: TRBJ2-5; D gene: TRBD1; CDR3 DNA: TGTGCCAGCAGCCGCGACAGGGGAGCGACCCAGTACTTC; CDR3 protein: CASSRDRGATQYF
clone size: .; V gene: TRBV5-4; J gene: TRBJ1-2; D gene: .; CDR3 DNA: TGTGCCAGCAGCTTGTACAGCAAATCCTTCTATGGCTACACCTTC; CDR3 protein: CASSLYSKSFYGYTF
clone size: .; V gene: TRBV12-3/TRBV12-4; J gene: TRBJ1-3; D gene: .; CDR3 DNA: TGTGCCAGCAACCCGGTGGCTGGAAACACCATATATTTT; CDR3 protein: CASNPVAGNTIYF
clone size: .; V gene: TRBV6-5; J gene: TRBJ1-4; D gene: .; CDR3 DNA: TGTGCCAGCAGTATTAGTCCAGGGGATGAAAAACTGTTTTTT; CDR3 protein: CASSISPGDEKLFF